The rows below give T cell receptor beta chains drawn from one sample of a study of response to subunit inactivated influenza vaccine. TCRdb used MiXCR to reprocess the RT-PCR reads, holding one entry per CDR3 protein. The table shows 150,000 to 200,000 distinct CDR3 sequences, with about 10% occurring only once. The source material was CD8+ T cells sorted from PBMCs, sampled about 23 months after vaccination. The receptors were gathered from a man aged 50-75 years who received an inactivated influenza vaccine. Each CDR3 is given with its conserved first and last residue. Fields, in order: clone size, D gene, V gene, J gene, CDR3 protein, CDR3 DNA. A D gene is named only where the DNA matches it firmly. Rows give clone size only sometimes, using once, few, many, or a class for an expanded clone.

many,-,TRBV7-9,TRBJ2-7,CASSYGGSEQYF,TGTGCCAGCAGTTATGGGGGCTCCGAGCAGTACTTC
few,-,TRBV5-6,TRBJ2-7,CASSPTGQSHYEQYF,TGTGCCAGCAGCCCCACCGGACAATCCCACTACGAGCAGTACTTC
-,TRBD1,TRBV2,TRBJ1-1,CASSPSPTGVRTEAFF,TGTGCCAGCAGCCCATCCCCTACAGGGGTCCGAACTGAAGCTTTCTTT
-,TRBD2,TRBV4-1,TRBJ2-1,CASSQGTSIYNEQFF,TGCGCCAGCAGCCAAGGGACTAGTATATACAATGAGCAGTTCTTC
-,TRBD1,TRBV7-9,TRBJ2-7,CASSRGTRDRYEQYF,TGTGCCAGCAGCCGCGGGACGAGGGACAGGTACGAGCAGTACTTC
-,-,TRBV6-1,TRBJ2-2,CASTPRWRENTGELFF,TGTGCCAGCACCCCACGCTGGCGGGAGAACACCGGGGAGCTGTTTTTT
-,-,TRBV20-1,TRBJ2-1,CSASTGLSTYNEQFF,TGCAGTGCCTCAACGGGACTCTCTACCTACAATGAGCAGTTCTTC
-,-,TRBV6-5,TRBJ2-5,CASSYSSGGETQYF,TGTGCCAGCAGTTACTCGTCAGGGGGGGAGACCCAGTACTTC
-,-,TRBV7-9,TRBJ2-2,CASSYRDTANTGELFF,TGTGCCAGCAGCTACCGGGACACAGCGAACACCGGGGAGCTGTTTTTT
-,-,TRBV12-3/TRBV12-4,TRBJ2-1,CASSSGHPSYNEQFF,TGTGCCAGCAGTTCGGGACACCCCTCCTACAATGAGCAGTTCTTC
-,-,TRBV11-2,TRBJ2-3,CASSPTKAPGDTQYF,TGTGCCAGCAGCCCAACCAAGGCCCCAGGGGATACGCAGTATTTT
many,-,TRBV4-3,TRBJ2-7,CASSQALDYEQYF,TGCGCCAGCAGCCAAGCTCTCGACTACGAGCAGTACTTC
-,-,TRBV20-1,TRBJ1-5,CSARDLGGYFNQPQHF,TGCAGTGCTAGAGATCTTGGGGGCTACTTCAATCAGCCCCAGCATTTT
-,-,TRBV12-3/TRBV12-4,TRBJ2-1,CASSPTGWEQFF,TGTGCCAGCAGTCCCACAGGGTGGGAGCAGTTCTTC
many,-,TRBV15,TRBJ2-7,CATSRPGYYEQYF,TGTGCCACCAGCAGACCCGGTTACTACGAGCAGTACTTC
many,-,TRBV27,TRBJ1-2,CASSTLPISYYTF,TGTGCCAGCAGTACCCTCCCCATTTCGTACTACACCTTC
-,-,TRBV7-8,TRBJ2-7,CASSQDSLYEQYF,TGTGCCAGCAGCCAAGATTCCCTCTACGAGCAGTACTTC
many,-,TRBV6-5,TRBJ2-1,CASSPGQNEQFF,TGTGCCAGCAGCCCCGGACAGAATGAGCAGTTCTTC
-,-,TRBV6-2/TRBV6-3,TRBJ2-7,CASSYPIGVIPYEQYF,TGTGCCAGCAGTTACCCTATAGGGGTCATCCCCTACGAGCAGTACTTC
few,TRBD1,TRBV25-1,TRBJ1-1,CASTGSGTGEAFF,TGTGCCAGCACCGGATCCGGGACAGGCGAAGCTTTCTTT
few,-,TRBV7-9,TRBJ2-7,CASSFQGYYEQYF,TGTGCCAGCAGCTTTCAGGGTTACTACGAGCAGTACTTC
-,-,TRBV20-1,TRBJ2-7,CSAMRAYEQYF,TGCAGTGCTATGCGGGCCTACGAGCAGTACTTC
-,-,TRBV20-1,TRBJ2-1,CSARSAISSYNEQFF,TGCAGTGCTAGATCCGCTATCAGCTCCTACAATGAGCAGTTCTTC
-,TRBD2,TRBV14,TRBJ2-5,CASSQDPLPTSLGGTQYF,TGTGCCAGCAGCCAAGATCCCCTTCCGACTAGCCTAGGTGGGACCCAGTACTTC
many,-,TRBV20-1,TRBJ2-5,CSARAIEGRTWGETQYF,TGCAGTGCTAGAGCAATTGAGGGACGTACTTGGGGAGAGACCCAGTACTTC
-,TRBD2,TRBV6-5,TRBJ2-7,CASSYSGGRALGPYEQYF,TGTGCCAGCAGTTACTCCGGCGGGAGGGCCTTAGGACCCTACGAGCAGTACTTC